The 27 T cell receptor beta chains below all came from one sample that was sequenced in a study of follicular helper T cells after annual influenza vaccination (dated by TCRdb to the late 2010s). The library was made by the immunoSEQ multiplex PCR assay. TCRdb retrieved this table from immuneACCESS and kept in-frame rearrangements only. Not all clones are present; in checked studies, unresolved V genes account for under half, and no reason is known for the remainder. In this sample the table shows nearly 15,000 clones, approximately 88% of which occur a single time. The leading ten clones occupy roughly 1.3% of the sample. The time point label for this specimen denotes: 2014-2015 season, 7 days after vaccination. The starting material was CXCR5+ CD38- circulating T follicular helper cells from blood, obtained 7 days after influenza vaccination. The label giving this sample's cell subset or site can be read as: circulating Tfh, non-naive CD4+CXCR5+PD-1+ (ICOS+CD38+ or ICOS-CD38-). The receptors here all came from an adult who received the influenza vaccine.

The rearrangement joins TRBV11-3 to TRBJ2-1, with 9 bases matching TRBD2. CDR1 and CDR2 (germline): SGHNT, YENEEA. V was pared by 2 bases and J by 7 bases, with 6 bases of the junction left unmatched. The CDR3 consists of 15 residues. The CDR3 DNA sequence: TGTGCCAGCAGCTTATTTGGGAGCGGGGGGAATGAGCAGTTCTTC. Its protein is CASSLFGSGGNEQFF.

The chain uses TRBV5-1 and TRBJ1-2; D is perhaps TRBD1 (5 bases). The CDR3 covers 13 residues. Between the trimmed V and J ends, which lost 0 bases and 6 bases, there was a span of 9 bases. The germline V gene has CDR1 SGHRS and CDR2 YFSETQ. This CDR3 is CASSLAGEDGYTF. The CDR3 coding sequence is TGCGCCAGCAGCTTGGCGGGGGAGGATGGCTACACCTTC.

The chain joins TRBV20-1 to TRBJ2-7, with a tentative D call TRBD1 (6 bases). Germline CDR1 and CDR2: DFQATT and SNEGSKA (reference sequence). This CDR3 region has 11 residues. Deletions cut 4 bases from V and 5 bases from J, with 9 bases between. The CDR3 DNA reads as TGCAGTGCTAACAGGGACAACGAGCAGTACTTC. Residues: CSANRDNEQYF.

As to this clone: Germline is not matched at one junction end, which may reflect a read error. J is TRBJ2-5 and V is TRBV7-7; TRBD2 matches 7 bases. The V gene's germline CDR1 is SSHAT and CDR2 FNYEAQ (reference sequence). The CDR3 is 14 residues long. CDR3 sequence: CASSTEGRAETQYF. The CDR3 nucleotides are TGTGCTAGCAGCACTGAGGGGAGGGCGGAGACCCAGTACTTC.

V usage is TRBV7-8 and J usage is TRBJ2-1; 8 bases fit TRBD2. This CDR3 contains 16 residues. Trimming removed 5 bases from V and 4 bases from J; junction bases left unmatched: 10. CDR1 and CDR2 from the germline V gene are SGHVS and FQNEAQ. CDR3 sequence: CASSLGGGGQYNEQFF. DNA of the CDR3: TGTGCCAGCAGCCTGGGGGGCGGGGGGCAATACAATGAGCAGTTCTTC.

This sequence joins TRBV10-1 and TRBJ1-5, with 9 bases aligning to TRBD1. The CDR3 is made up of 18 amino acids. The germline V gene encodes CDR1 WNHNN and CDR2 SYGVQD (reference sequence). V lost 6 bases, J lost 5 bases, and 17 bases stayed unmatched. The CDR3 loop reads CASSEPRPLTGGYQPQHF. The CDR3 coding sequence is TGCGCCAGCAGCGAGCCGAGACCATTGACAGGGGGTTATCAGCCCCAGCATTTT.

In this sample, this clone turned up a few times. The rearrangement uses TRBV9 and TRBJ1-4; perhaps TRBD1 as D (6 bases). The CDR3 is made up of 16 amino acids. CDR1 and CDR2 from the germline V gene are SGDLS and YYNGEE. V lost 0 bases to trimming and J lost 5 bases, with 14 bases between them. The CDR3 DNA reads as TGTGCCAGCAGCGTAGAAGGAGGGAGGGGGAATGAAAAACTGTTTTTT. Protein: CASSVEGGRGNEKLFF. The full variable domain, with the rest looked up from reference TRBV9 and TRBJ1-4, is DSGVTQTPKHLITATGQRVTLRCSPRSGDLSVYWYQQSLDQGLQFLIQYYNGEERAKGNILERFSAQQFPDLHSELNLSSLELGDSALYFCASSVEGGRGNEKLFFGSGTQLSVL.

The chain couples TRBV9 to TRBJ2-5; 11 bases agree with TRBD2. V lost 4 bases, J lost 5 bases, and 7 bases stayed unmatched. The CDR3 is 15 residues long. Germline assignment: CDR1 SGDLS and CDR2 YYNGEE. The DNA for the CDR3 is TGTGCCAGCAGCCTCGGGACTAGCGGAGCGGAGACCCAGTACTTC. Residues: CASSLGTSGAETQYF.

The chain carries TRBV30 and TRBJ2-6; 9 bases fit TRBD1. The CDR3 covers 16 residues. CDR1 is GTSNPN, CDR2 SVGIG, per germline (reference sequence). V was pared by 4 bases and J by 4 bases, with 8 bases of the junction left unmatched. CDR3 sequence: CAWNRDRVPGANVLTF. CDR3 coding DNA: TGTGCCTGGAACCGGGACAGGGTACCCGGGGCCAACGTCCTGACTTTC.

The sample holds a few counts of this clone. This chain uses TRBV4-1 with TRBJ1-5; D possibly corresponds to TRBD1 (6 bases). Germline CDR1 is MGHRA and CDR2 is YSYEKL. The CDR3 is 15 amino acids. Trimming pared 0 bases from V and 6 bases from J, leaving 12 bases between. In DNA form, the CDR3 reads TGCGCCAGCAGCCAAGATGCCAGGGGTGGTCAGCCCCAGCATTTT. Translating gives CASSQDARGGQPQHF.

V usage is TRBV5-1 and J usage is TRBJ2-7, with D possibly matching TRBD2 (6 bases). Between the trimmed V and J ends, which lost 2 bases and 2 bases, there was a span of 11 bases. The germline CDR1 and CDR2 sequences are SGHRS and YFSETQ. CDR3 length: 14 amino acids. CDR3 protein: CASSFGTSTYEQYF. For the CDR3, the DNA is TGCGCCAGCAGCTTTGGGACTTCAACCTACGAGCAGTACTTC.

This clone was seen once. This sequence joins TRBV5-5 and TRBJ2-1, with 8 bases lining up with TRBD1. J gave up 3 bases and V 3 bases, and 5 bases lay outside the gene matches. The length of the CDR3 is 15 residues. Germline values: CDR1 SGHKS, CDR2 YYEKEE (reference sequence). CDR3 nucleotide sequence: TGTGCCAGCAGCTCAGGACAGGGTTTCTACAATGAGCAGTTCTTC. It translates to CASSSGQGFYNEQFF.

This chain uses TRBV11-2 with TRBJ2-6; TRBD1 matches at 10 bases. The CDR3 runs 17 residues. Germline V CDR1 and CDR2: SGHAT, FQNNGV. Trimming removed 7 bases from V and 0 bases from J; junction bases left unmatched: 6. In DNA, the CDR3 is TGTGCCAGCACGAGGGGACAGGGGATCTCTGGGGCCAACGTCCTGACTTTC. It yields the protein CASTRGQGISGANVLTF.

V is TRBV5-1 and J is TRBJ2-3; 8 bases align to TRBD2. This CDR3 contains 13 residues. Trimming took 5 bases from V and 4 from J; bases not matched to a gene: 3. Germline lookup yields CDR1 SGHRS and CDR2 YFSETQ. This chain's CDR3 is CASSTSGSDTQYF. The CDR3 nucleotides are TGCGCCAGCAGTACTAGCGGATCAGATACGCAGTATTTT.

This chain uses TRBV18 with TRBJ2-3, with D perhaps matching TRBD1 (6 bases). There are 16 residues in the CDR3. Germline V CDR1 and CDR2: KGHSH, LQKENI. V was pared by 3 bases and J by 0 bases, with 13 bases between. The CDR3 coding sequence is TGTGCCAGCTCACCCCTAAGAACAGGGAGCACAGATACGCAGTATTTT. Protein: CASSPLRTGSTDTQYF.

The CDR3 bases are TGTGCCAGCAGGCTCGACAGGGGAGGTGGCTACACCTTC. It is translated as CASRLDRGGGYTF. The chain couples TRBV6-5 to TRBJ1-2; 8 nucleotides line up with TRBD1. Germline values: CDR1 MNHEY, CDR2 SVGAGI. The CDR3 contains 13 residues. V lost 6 bases and J lost 7; bases outside the gene matches: 7.

The CDR3 bases are TGTGCCATCAGTGACCCCCCGCGGGAGGGTCACGAGCAGTACTTC. It is translated as CAISDPPREGHEQYF. The chain couples TRBV10-3 to TRBJ2-7; 9 bases fit TRBD2. CDR1 and CDR2 (germline): ENHRY, SYGVKD. The CDR3 covers 15 residues. V lost 3 bases and J lost 5; bases outside the gene matches: 8.

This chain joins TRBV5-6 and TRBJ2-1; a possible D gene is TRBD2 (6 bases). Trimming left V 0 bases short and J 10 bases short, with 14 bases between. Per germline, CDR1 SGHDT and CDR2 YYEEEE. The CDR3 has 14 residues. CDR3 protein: CASSLVTSWGEQFF. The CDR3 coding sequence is TGTGCCAGCAGCTTGGTGACTAGTTGGGGGGAGCAGTTCTTC.

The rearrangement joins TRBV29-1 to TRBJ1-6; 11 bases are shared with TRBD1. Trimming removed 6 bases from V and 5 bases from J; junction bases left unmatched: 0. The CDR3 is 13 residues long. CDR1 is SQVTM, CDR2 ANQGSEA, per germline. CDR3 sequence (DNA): TGCAGCGTGGGACAGGGGGATAATTCACCCCTCCACTTT. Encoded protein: CSVGQGDNSPLHF.

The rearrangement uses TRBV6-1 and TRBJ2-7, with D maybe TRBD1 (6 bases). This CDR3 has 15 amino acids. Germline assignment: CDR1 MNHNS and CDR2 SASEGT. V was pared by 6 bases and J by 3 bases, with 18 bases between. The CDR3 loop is CASSRYRDVDYEQYF. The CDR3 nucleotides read TGTGCCAGCAGCCGGTACAGGGATGTGGACTACGAGCAGTACTTC.

This CDR3 is CASSLKGTGGETQYF. The CDR3 DNA follows: TGTGCCAGCAGCTTGAAAGGGACAGGGGGGGAGACCCAGTACTTC. The rearrangement joins TRBV5-6 to TRBJ2-5, with 11 nucleotides matching TRBD1. V lost 1 base, J lost 5 bases, and 4 bases stayed unmatched. Germline V lookup: CDR1 SGHDT, CDR2 YYEEEE. The CDR3 has 15 residues.

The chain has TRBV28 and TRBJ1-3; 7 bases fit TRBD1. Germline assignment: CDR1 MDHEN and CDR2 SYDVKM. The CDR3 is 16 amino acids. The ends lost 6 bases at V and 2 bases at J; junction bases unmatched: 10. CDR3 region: CASRPTGEDPGNTIYF. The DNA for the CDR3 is TGTGCCAGCAGACCTACAGGGGAGGACCCTGGAAACACCATATATTTT.

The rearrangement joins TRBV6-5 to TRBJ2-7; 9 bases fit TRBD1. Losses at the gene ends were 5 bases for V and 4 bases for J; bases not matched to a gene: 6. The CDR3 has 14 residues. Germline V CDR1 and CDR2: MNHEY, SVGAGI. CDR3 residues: CASSTRQGGYEQYF. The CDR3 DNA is TGTGCCAGCAGTACCCGACAGGGGGGGTACGAGCAGTACTTC.

This CDR3 is CAIGTSGRNEQFF. The CDR3 bases are TGTGCCATCGGGACTAGCGGTCGCAATGAGCAGTTCTTC. The chain employs TRBV2 and TRBJ2-1, with TRBD2 identical over 11 bases. Per the germline V gene, CDR1 is SNHLY and CDR2 is FYNNEI. After removal of 10 bases from V and 6 bases from J, the junction contained 5 bases not matched to a gene. The CDR3 sequence is 13 residues long.

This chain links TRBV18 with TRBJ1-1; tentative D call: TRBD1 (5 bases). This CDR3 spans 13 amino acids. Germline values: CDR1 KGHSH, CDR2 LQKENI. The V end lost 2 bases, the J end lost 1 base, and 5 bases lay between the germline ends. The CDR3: CASSPGQNTEAFF. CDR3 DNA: TGTGCCAGCTCACCAGGACAGAACACTGAAGCTTTCTTT. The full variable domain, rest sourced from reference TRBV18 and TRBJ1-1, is NAGVMQNPRHLVRRRGQEARLRCSPMKGHSHVYWYRQLPEEGLKFMVYLQKENIIDESGMPKERFSAEFPKEGPSILRIQQVVRGDSAAYFCASSPGQNTEAFFGQGTRLTVV.

Here the CDR3 reads CASSSRGPTYEQYF. The CDR3 DNA sequence: TGTGCCAGCAGCTCCCGGGGTCCGACCTACGAGCAGTACTTC. The chain uses TRBV5-4 and TRBJ2-7; TRBD2 might be the D (5 bases). Trimming removed 3 bases from V and 2 bases from J, with 12 bases in between. The CDR3 length is 14 residues. The germline CDR1 and CDR2 sequences are SGHNT and YYREEE (reference sequence).

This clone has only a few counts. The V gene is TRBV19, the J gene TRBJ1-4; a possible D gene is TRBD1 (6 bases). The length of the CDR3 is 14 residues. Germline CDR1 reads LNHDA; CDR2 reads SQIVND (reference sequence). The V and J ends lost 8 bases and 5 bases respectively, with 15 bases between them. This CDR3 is CASRRPGDNEKLFF. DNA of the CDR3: TGTGCCAGTCGCCGCCCAGGGGACAATGAAAAACTGTTTTTT.